This record concerns one TCR beta chain sequence. The data are from a study of blood T cell repertoires in COVID-19. Study-wide background: The study drew acute and convalescent COVID-19 samples from the United States, Italy and Spain. In each case, the material was cDNA or gDNA derived from T cells, B-cell-depleted T cells, or PBMCs.

V was pared by 4 bases and J by 5 bases, with 19 bases of the junction left unmatched. Germline-derived CDR1 and CDR2 are LGHDT and YNNKEL (reference sequence). There are 19 residues in the CDR3. As originally analysed: Nucleated cell counts were estimated from reference gene primer amplification. Here immunoSEQ multiplex PCR was the method, and the copy in TCRdb shows in-frame clones only, minus some. The D gene and trimming were derived from the DNA, and the V and J assignments and clone size from that table. The sample shows some 100,000 clones, 86% of them seen only once. Material: peripheral blood. This chain links TRBV3-1 (or the pseudogene TRBV3-2) with TRBJ2-5; 10 nucleotides match TRBD2. The source is a human donor in a cohort sampled during active COVID-19. CDR3 DNA sequence: TGTGCCAGCAGCCCGCTGGGACTAGCGCGAGCCCCTTTCGGGGAGACCCAGTACTTC. It codes for CASSPLGLARAPFGETQYF.